This entry concerns a single T cell receptor (beta chain). Its cognate antigen is unknown. These data belong to a study of CD8+ T cells in alopecia areata. Turning to the study itself: Those treated were given oral tofacitinib at 5 to 10 mg twice daily. A 6-month period off drug followed tofacitinib, which lasted 6 to 18 months.

Extracted RNA was reverse transcribed into cDNA, the sequencing template. The table came from immunoSEQ multiplex PCR; TCRdb's copy has only in-frame clones and leaves some out. The sample carries over 200,000 clones, around 62% recorded once. The CDR3 has 15 amino acids. Per the germline V gene, CDR1 is SGHTA and CDR2 is FQGNSA. Trimming pared 5 bases from V and 6 bases from J, leaving 19 bases between. Notes on the study in general: Whereas mice showed it more clearly, TCR sharing across patients was murkier, possibly because of HLA. An increase in clonality over normal scalp was evident in lesional scalp, especially alopecia totalis/universalis.

The starting material was CD4+ T cells sorted from blood, obtained at week 0. The chain has TRBV7-2 and TRBJ1-2; maybe TRBD1 (6 bases). This TCR came from a human donor with alopecia areata. The CDR3: CASSTRGTLPHGYTF. The CDR3 DNA follows: TGTGCCAGCAGCACGAGGGGGACCCTACCACATGGCTACACCTTC.